This entry is about one T cell receptor (beta chain). Per the germline V gene, CDR1 is SGHNT and CDR2 is YENEEA. The V and J ends lost 5 bases and 2 bases, in that order; junction bases with no gene match: 8. CDR3 length: 17 residues. Libraries were prepared by immunoSEQ multiplex PCR; TCRdb keeps only in-frame clonotypes and omits some of them. The sample holds 200,000 to 300,000 clones, 80% to 95% seen once. These data belong to a study of blood T cell repertoires in COVID-19. Study-wide background: Specimens from acute and convalescent COVID-19 originated in the United States, Italy and Spain.

Material: peripheral blood. The rearrangement links TRBV11-3 to TRBJ2-6; 8 positions agree with TRBD1. The sequence was obtained from a man aged 25-40 years with COVID-19, enrolled during active disease. CDR3: CASSLGTGVPGANVLTF. For the CDR3, the DNA is TGTGCCAGCAGCCTCGGGACAGGAGTTCCTGGGGCCAACGTCCTGACTTTC.